This TCR beta chain was profiled in a study of cytomegalovirus exposure and HLA in healthy donors. General study results and limits: Some highly shared sequence variants likely arose as a pipeline artifact. CMV serostatus was the only recorded immune exposure for donors.

From germline, CDR1 is MNHEY and CDR2 SMNVEV (reference sequence). The V gene lost 6 bases and the J gene lost 5 bases, with 16 bases spanning the gap. The CDR3 loop spans 15 amino acids. As concerns this clone: Antigen specificity is unknown.

PCR primers comprised 60 Vbeta and 13 Jbeta primers. Using immunoSEQ multiplex PCR, the repertoire was profiled, and TCRdb retains in-frame clones only, with some absent. Among about 130,000 clones listed, 81% were seen once. The clonotype originates from a young man in good health and CMV-seronegative. The chain carries TRBV27 and TRBJ2-2; the D is unclear. Sequencing was performed on PBMCs. The CDR3 reads CASSRVVGVTGELFF. The CDR3 region has the DNA TGTGCCAGCAGCCGTGTAGTCGGTGTTACCGGGGAGCTGTTTTTT.